This T cell receptor beta chain stems from a study of Tregs in tolerant kidney transplant recipients. Study conclusions and caveats: The most relevant donor-specific Treg TCRbeta repertoire apparently came from expansion with activated donor B cells. Biological reproducibility was not directly addressed, but technical replication error appeared minimal.

V lost 1 base and J 4 bases, leaving 4 bases between the germline ends. Germline V gives CDR1 LGHNT, CDR2 FRNRAP. The CDR3 is 12 amino acids. Method: immunoSEQ multiplex PCR; TCRdb's copy keeps in-frame clones and lacks some. The top ten hold roughly 0.67% of the sample, which has 200,000 to 300,000 clones, 84% seen once. This clone was observed a single time. Antigen: not known. Unstimulated regulatory T cells (CD4+CD25+CD127-), CD4+CD25- non-regulatory cells, CD4 and CD8 cells were FACS-sorted from thawed PBMCs. This sequence joins TRBV12-5 and TRBJ1-2; no reliable D call. Sample: CD4+ T cells from blood. This sequence originates from a human donor in good health. As DNA, the CDR3 is TGTGCTAGTGGTTTGGGGAGCTATGGCTACACCTTC. Its translation is CASGLGSYGYTF.